The source of this T cell receptor beta chain is a study of CD8+ T cells in alopecia areata. Overall study: Treatment ran 6 to 18 months, with 6 months of follow-up afterward. Whole-study findings and limits: Among patients, TCR sharing was less clear than in mice, a difference possibly due in part to HLA diversity in the patient population.

CDR1 is SQVTM and CDR2 is ANQGSEA in the germline V gene. The CDR3 loop spans 16 amino acids. Trimming removed 6 bases at V and 4 bases at J, with 21 bases between. With respect to this clone: The antigen is unknown.

The study team obtained lesional scalp punch biopsies and peripheral blood from alopecia areata patients. Isolated RNA was reverse transcribed into cDNA used as the sequencing template. Sequencing used immunoSEQ multiplex PCR; TCRdb keeps in-frame clones, though not all of them. The sample lists 150,000 to 200,000 clones; around 50% were seen once. The receptor comes from a human donor with alopecia areata. This sample comprised CD4+ T cells sorted from blood, obtained at week 0. The rearrangement uses TRBV29-1 and TRBJ2-2, with TRBD2 as a possible D gene (5 bases). The DNA for the CDR3 is TGCAGCGTCCTTTTCGGAGGATCCCAGGTCACCGGGGAGCTGTTTTTT. The encoded protein is CSVLFGGSQVTGELFF.